One sample yielded the 21 T cell receptor beta chains listed below, sequenced in a study of early T cells in non-severe SARS-CoV-2 infection. TCRdb reprocessed the 5' RACE reads via MiXCR and lists one record per CDR3 protein. The sample consists of some 52,000 distinct CDR3 sequences, approximately 8% of them appearing once. The sequencing sample was made of whole blood. The receptors originated from an adult who was a healthcare worker with PCR-confirmed SARS-CoV-2 infection or an uninfected control (not recorded which).

This clonotype was seen many times. One junction end does not reproduce the germline sequence, and a read error may be involved. The chain uses TRBV11-3 and TRBJ2-1; 7 bases align to TRBD1. The germline V gene encodes CDR1 SGHNT and CDR2 YENEEA. The length of the CDR3 is 15 residues. CDR3 DNA: TGTGCCAGCAGCGTAGACAGGGCTCCCTACAATGAGCAGTTCTTC. It is translated as CASSVDRAPYNEQFF.

This chain joins TRBV7-9 and TRBJ2-3; 8 bases match TRBD2. The CDR3 spans 13 residues. CDR1 is SEHNR and CDR2 is FQNEAQ in the germline V gene (reference sequence). Trimming at V came to 4 bases and at J to 6 bases, leaving 3 bases not matched to a gene. CDR3 coding DNA: TGTGCCAGCAGCTCCCGACTAGCGGATACGCAGTATTTT. Protein: CASSSRLADTQYF.

The chain has TRBV7-9 and TRBJ2-1, with 7 nucleotides matching TRBD2. V dropped 5 bases and J dropped 7; count of bases not matched to a gene: 11. Germline CDR1 SEHNR, CDR2 FQNEAQ (reference sequence). The length of the CDR3 is 15 residues. The CDR3 DNA sequence: TGTGCCAGCAGCACACAAGGACTAGTTACAAATGAGCAGTTCTTC. Translating it yields CASSTQGLVTNEQFF.

J is TRBJ2-3 and V is TRBV12-3 or TRBV12-4, with D tentatively TRBD2 (5 bases). V was pared by 2 bases and J by 7 bases, with 19 bases between. The CDR3 length is 16 residues. The CDR3 sequence: CASSLPGRLATNTQYF. Written as DNA, the CDR3 is TGTGCCAGCAGTTTACCGGGGAGACTGGCTACAAATACGCAGTATTTT.

This clonotype was counted ten times or more. For the CDR3, the DNA is TGTGCCAGCAGTATTAGAATTGAAGCTTTCTTT. Protein product: CASSIRIEAFF. V gene TRBV12-3 or TRBV12-4 combines with J gene TRBJ1-1; D ambiguous. This CDR3 contains 11 residues. The V end was cut by 5 bases, the J end by 7 bases, with 8 bases between.

This clonotype was seen only a few times. The chain has TRBV29-1 and TRBJ2-7; D could derive from TRBD1 or TRBD2 (6 bases each). Deletions cut 7 bases from V and 3 bases from J, with 16 bases between. The germline V gene encodes CDR1 SQVTM and CDR2 ANQGSEA. The length of the CDR3 is 13 residues. CDR3 bases: TGCAGCGCCACGGGGGACATTAACTACGAGCAGTACTTC. Translated, it gives CSATGDINYEQYF.

This clonotype was seen many times. V and J are TRBV11-2 and TRBJ2-7, with D hard to call. Germline V gene data show CDR1 as SGHAT and CDR2 as FQNNGV. The CDR3 loop spans 15 amino acids. Trimming left V 0 bases short and J 3 bases short, with 12 bases between. The CDR3 spells CASSLDISTIYEQYF. DNA of the CDR3: TGTGCCAGCAGCTTAGATATTTCGACAATCTACGAGCAGTACTTC. The full variable domain, with the rest looked up from reference TRBV11-2 and TRBJ2-7, is EAGVAQSPRYKIIEKRQSVAFWCNPISGHATLYWYQQILGQGPKLLIQFQNNGVVDDSQLPKDRFSAERLKGVDSTLKIQPAKLEDSAVYLCASSLDISTIYEQYFGPGTRLTVT.

This chain connects TRBV20-1 to TRBJ2-3; 15 bases agree with TRBD2. The CDR3 is 16 residues long. From germline, CDR1 is DFQATT and CDR2 SNEGSKA (reference sequence). V shed 3 bases and J 4 bases; nucleotides not matched to a gene: 5. This chain's CDR3 is CSARGTSGRRADTQYF. The CDR3 bases are TGCAGTGCTAGGGGGACTAGCGGGAGGAGGGCAGATACGCAGTATTTT.

This clonotype was recorded a few times. The chain employs TRBV7-2 and TRBJ1-2; 9 positions agree with TRBD1. Germline lookup yields CDR1 SGHTA and CDR2 FQGNSA. V dropped 5 bases and J dropped 2; count of bases not matched to a gene: 6. This CDR3 is built from 15 residues. The CDR3 region has the DNA TGTGCCAGCAGCGCCGACAGGGGGGCCAACTATGGCTACACCTTC. It is translated as CASSADRGANYGYTF.

This clonotype ranks as medium-sized. The chain recombines TRBV12-3 or TRBV12-4 with TRBJ1-1; 11 positions match TRBD1. Unmatched junction bases numbered 11, after V lost 7 bases and J lost 4 bases. The CDR3 contains 16 residues. The CDR3 sequence is CASTRTGGSSSTEAFF. As DNA, the CDR3 is TGTGCCAGCACTCGGACAGGGGGCTCCTCGAGCACTGAAGCTTTCTTT.

Ten or more counts support this clonotype. This chain connects TRBV2 to TRBJ1-3, with D possibly TRBD1 on 5 matching bases. This CDR3 region has 13 residues. Germline CDR1 is SNHLY and CDR2 is FYNNEI. Trimming shortened V by 4 bases and J by 7 bases, and 11 bases separated the two germline ends. In DNA form, the CDR3 reads TGTGCCAGCAGTGGAGCAGGGTCTAACACCATATATTTT. Protein sequence: CASSGAGSNTIYF.

This clonotype was picked up a small number of times. As DNA, the CDR3 is TGTGCCAGCAGCTTACAGGCGGGAGGGCCTTCCTACGAGCAGTACTTC. Translating gives CASSLQAGGPSYEQYF. V usage is TRBV7-8 and J usage is TRBJ2-7; 9 nucleotides agree with TRBD2. The germline V gene encodes CDR1 SGHVS and CDR2 FQNEAQ. V gave up 2 bases and J gave up 1 base; unmatched junction bases: 6. The CDR3 runs to 16 residues.

This clonotype came up many times. The rearrangement uses TRBV10-3 and TRBJ1-3; D unclear. V shed 7 bases and J shed 4 bases, with 11 bases lying between them. Germline V gives CDR1 ENHRY, CDR2 SYGVKD. The CDR3 covers 13 residues. CDR3 loop: CAINGDQGNTIYF. In DNA form, the CDR3 reads TGTGCCATCAATGGGGATCAGGGAAACACCATATATTTT.

This clonotype was recorded at least ten times. The genes are TRBV6-5 and TRBJ2-7; D is perhaps TRBD1 (5 bases). V was cut by 0 bases and J by 1 base, with 13 bases left in between. This CDR3 contains 16 residues. The germline V gene has CDR1 MNHEY and CDR2 SVGAGI. Written as DNA, the CDR3 is TGTGCCAGCAGTTACTCCCAGGGCCCTAAATCCTACGAGCAGTACTTC. Translation gives CASSYSQGPKSYEQYF.

About this clonotype itself: Without the conserved terminal phenylalanine or tryptophan, this CDR3 likely stems from a read error. This chain uses TRBV5-1 with TRBJ1-1; unclear D gene. CDR1 and CDR2 (germline): SGHRS, YFSETQ. The length of the CDR3 is 15 residues. Trimming pared 0 bases from V and 0 bases from J, leaving 9 bases between. CDR3 protein: CASSLEGVMNTEAFI. The DNA for the CDR3 is TGCGCCAGCAGCTTGGAAGGAGTAATGAACACTGAAGCTTTCATT.

The gene calls are TRBV11-2 and TRBJ2-5; D not certain. The V end was cut by 5 bases, the J end by 5 bases, with 15 bases between. CDR1 SGHAT and CDR2 FQNNGV come from the germline V gene. This CDR3 region has 14 residues. The chain's CDR3 is CASSPTGGWETQYF. The DNA of the CDR3 is TGTGCCAGCAGCCCAACGGGCGGTTGGGAGACCCAGTACTTC.

The V and J genes are TRBV7-9 and TRBJ2-2, with 8 bases lining up with TRBD2. Germline trimming cut 9 bases from V and 3 bases from J; bases unmatched to any gene: 9. Per the germline V gene, CDR1 is SEHNR and CDR2 is FQNEAQ (reference sequence). The CDR3 has 15 amino acids. The CDR3 DNA sequence: TGTGCCAGTCCCCTAACGGGAGGGCACACCGGGGAGCTGTTTTTT. Translated, it gives CASPLTGGHTGELFF.

The V call is TRBV27, the J call TRBJ2-7; tentatively, D is TRBD2 (7 bases). Trimming stripped 2 bases from V and 2 bases from J, with 10 bases between. The germline V gene has CDR1 MNHEY and CDR2 SMNVEV (reference sequence). This CDR3 is 14 amino acids long. As DNA, the CDR3 is TGTGCCAGCAGTTTAGGGGGGGGGCCCTACGAGCAGTACTTC. This codes for CASSLGGGPYEQYF.

This clonotype was observed many times. In DNA form, the CDR3 reads TGTGCCAGCAGAATCCCGAGGTCCTACGAGCAGTACTTC. Translation gives CASRIPRSYEQYF. The chain uses TRBV28 and TRBJ2-7; no clear D. The CDR3 has 13 residues. Deletions cut 6 bases from V and 1 base from J, with 10 bases between. CDR1 and CDR2 (germline): MDHEN, SYDVKM.

Many counts were recorded for this clonotype. The V call is TRBV4-1, the J call TRBJ2-1; D is perhaps TRBD1 (5 bases). CDR1 and CDR2 from the germline V gene are MGHRA and YSYEKL. V was shortened by 5 bases and J by 8 bases, with 16 bases between the two germline ends. The CDR3 is made up of 14 amino acids. CDR3 bases: TGCGCCAGCAGCTCAGGGCCTAGAGGTGATGAGCAGTTCTTC. This gives the protein CASSSGPRGDEQFF.

This rearrangement joins TRBV20-1 to TRBJ1-1; D may be TRBD1 (6 bases). The CDR3 sequence is 14 residues long. Trimming took off 3 bases at V and 0 bases at J, with 11 bases between the two ends. CDR1 is DFQATT, CDR2 SNEGSKA, per germline (reference sequence). CDR3 region: CSARRGDLNTEAFF. In DNA, the CDR3 is TGCAGTGCTAGGAGGGGGGACTTGAACACTGAAGCTTTCTTT.